The 26 T cell receptor beta chains below all came from one sample that was sequenced in a study of blood T cell repertoires in COVID-19. This table comes from immunoSEQ multiplex PCR, and its TCRdb copy is limited to in-frame clones, with some not included. Here the sample spans 55,000 to 75,000 clones, 72% being singletons. Sequencing was performed on peripheral blood. These receptors were collected from a woman between 65 and 79 years old with COVID-19, enrolled during active disease.

The V call is TRBV28, the J call TRBJ1-4; TRBD1 aligns across 7 bases. The V segment lost 4 bases and the J segment 7 bases; nucleotides outside the gene matches: 9. This CDR3 contains 15 residues. Germline V gene data show CDR1 as MDHEN and CDR2 as SYDVKM. Here the CDR3 reads CASSSQGERGEKLFF. CDR3 bases: TGTGCCAGCAGTTCCCAGGGGGAAAGGGGTGAAAAACTGTTTTTT.

This clone appeared a single time. V and J are TRBV6-5 and TRBJ2-2; D call uncertain. Per germline, CDR1 MNHEY and CDR2 SVGAGI. V was shortened by 6 bases and J by 5 bases, with 16 bases between the two germline ends. CDR3 size: 15 residues. The CDR3 nucleotides are TGTGCCAGCAGGTTCTCCAACGGTCGAACCGGGGAGCTGTTTTTT. It is translated as CASRFSNGRTGELFF.

This clone has more than one count but fewer than ten. CDR3 residues: CASSPTTGTPATQYF. CDR3 nucleotides: TGTGCCAGTAGTCCGACCACCGGGACTCCCGCGACCCAGTACTTC. V and J are TRBV19 and TRBJ2-5; tentative D call: TRBD2 (6 bases). Trimming removed 5 bases from V and 7 bases from J, with 20 bases in between. The CDR3 extends over 15 amino acids. Looked up from germline, CDR1 is LNHDA and CDR2 is SQIVND (reference sequence).

A few counts support this clone. This chain joins TRBV6-5 and TRBJ2-1; D call uncertain. The V gene lost 6 bases and the J gene lost 5 bases, with 17 bases spanning the gap. In germline, CDR1 is MNHEY, CDR2 SVGAGI. The CDR3 covers 15 residues. The CDR3 sequence: CASRYLRTVDNEQFF. The CDR3 DNA reads TGTGCCAGCAGATACCTAAGAACAGTTGACAATGAGCAGTTCTTC.

This rearrangement joins TRBV5-6 to TRBJ2-3; 11 positions match TRBD2. The CDR3 spans 17 residues. Germline V lookup: CDR1 SGHDT, CDR2 YYEEEE. V gave up 2 bases and J gave up 0 bases; unmatched junction bases: 5. CDR3 sequence (DNA): TGTGCCAGCAGCTTAGCCGGGACTAGCGGTAGCACAGATACGCAGTATTTT. It is translated as CASSLAGTSGSTDTQYF.

This sequence joins TRBV4-2 and TRBJ1-2; D remains ambiguous. Germline CDR1 reads LGHNA; CDR2 reads YNFKEQ. The V end lost 4 bases, the J end lost 0 bases, and 15 bases lay between the germline ends. This CDR3 spans 16 amino acids. CDR3 nucleotides: TGTGCCAGCAGCCCCGAACCTGACACTTCTAACTATGGCTACACCTTC. Encoded protein: CASSPEPDTSNYGYTF.

The V call is TRBV6-2 or TRBV6-3, the J call TRBJ2-1; 13 bases map to TRBD2. The CDR3 is 17 amino acids. With 5 bases clipped from V and 4 bases from J, the junction kept 8 bases outside the gene matches. Germline V lookup: CDR1 MNHEY, CDR2 SVGEGT. Here the CDR3 DNA reads TGTGCCAGCAGTACCAAGAGACTAGCGGGGGGTTACAATGAGCAGTTCTTC. It yields the protein CASSTKRLAGGYNEQFF.

This chain links TRBV19 with TRBJ1-1; D ambiguous. Trimming removed 1 base from V and 5 bases from J, with 17 bases in between. CDR3 length equals 16 residues. Germline CDR1 and CDR2: LNHDA and SQIVND (reference sequence). CDR3 residues: CASSIGLRTLETEAFF. CDR3 DNA: TGTGCCAGTAGTATAGGGTTGCGGACTTTGGAGACTGAAGCTTTCTTT.

J is TRBJ1-3 and V is TRBV7-3, with D maybe TRBD1 (6 bases). The CDR3 is made up of 14 amino acids. V was trimmed by 5 bases and J by 8 bases, leaving 16 bases between them. Germline CDR1 is SGHTA and CDR2 is FQGTGA. CDR3 sequence (DNA): TGTGCCAGCAGCCGTACAGGGACGGCGGACACCATATATTTT. It specifies CASSRTGTADTIYF.

The sample holds one count of this clone. The chain is built from TRBV6-6 and TRBJ2-3, with 8 bases that match TRBD1. The CDR3 extends over 15 amino acids. Trimming cost V 5 bases and J 3 bases; bases outside gene matches: 7. CDR1 is MNHNY and CDR2 is SVGAGI in the germline V gene (reference sequence). The CDR3 region is CASSARDRLTDTQYF. Written as DNA, the CDR3 is TGTGCCAGCAGTGCCCGGGACAGGTTAACAGATACGCAGTATTTT.

This clone was detected only a few times. The chain is built from TRBV7-9 and TRBJ2-1; 8 bases align to TRBD1. The CDR3 extends over 18 amino acids. The germline V gene has CDR1 SEHNR and CDR2 FQNEAQ (reference sequence). Losses at the gene ends were 0 bases for V and 3 bases for J; bases not matched to a gene: 10. CDR3 nucleotides: TGTGCCAGCAGCTTAGCCGGAGTCAGGGGGCGATTCTACAATGAGCAGTTCTTC. Its protein product is CASSLAGVRGRFYNEQFF.

This clone was seen a few times. This chain links TRBV9 with TRBJ2-6, with TRBD1 as a possible D gene (6 bases). The CDR3 is made up of 16 amino acids. Trimming cost V 4 bases and J 2 bases, with 13 bases left between them. Looked up from germline, CDR1 is SGDLS and CDR2 is YYNGEE. The CDR3 here is CASSPTGSPGANVLTF. The DNA for the CDR3 is TGTGCCAGCAGCCCTACAGGGTCCCCTGGGGCCAACGTCCTGACTTTC.

The chain links TRBV6-2 or TRBV6-3 to TRBJ1-1, with 8 bases aligning to TRBD1. Germline lookup yields CDR1 MNHEY and CDR2 SVGEGT. V dropped 1 base and J dropped 1; count of bases not matched to a gene: 5. The CDR3 length is 16 residues. The CDR3 loop is CASSYFPTGANTEAFF. In DNA form, the CDR3 reads TGTGCCAGCAGTTACTTCCCGACAGGGGCGAACACTGAAGCTTTCTTT.

The genes are TRBV7-3 and TRBJ2-1, with TRBD2 matching 9 bases. Germline V lookup: CDR1 SGHTA, CDR2 FQGTGA. The CDR3 covers 14 residues. V gave up 3 bases and J gave up 10 bases; unmatched junction bases: 7. The CDR3 DNA reads TGTGCCAGCAGCTTGCAAGCGGGGGGTACAGAGCAGTTCTTC. It is translated as CASSLQAGGTEQFF. Based on the CDR3 plus reference TRBV7-3 and TRBJ2-1, the full variable domain is GAGVSQTPSNKVTEKGKYVELRCDPISGHTALYWYRQSLGQGPEFLIYFQGTGAADDSGLPNDRFFAVRPEGSVSTLKIQRTERGDSAVYLCASSLQAGGTEQFFGPGTRLTVL.

The genes are TRBV15 and TRBJ1-1, with D tentatively TRBD1 (5 bases). Between the trimmed V and J ends, which lost 2 bases and 7 bases, there was a span of 11 bases. CDR3 size: 13 residues. Germline CDR1 reads LNHNV; CDR2 reads YYDKDF (reference sequence). The CDR3 loop is CATSRQGLGEAFF. For the CDR3, the DNA is TGTGCCACCAGCAGACAGGGTTTGGGTGAAGCTTTCTTT. Drawing the rest from reference TRBV15 and TRBJ1-1, the complete variable domain is DAMVIQNPRYQVTQFGKPVTLSCSQTLNHNVMYWYQQKSSQAPKLLFHYYDKDFNNEADTPDNFQSRRPNTSFCFLDIRSPGLGDTAMYLCATSRQGLGEAFFGQGTRLTVV.

The V gene is TRBV5-1, the J gene TRBJ1-6, with 9 nucleotides matching TRBD1. Trimming at V came to 4 bases and at J to 5 bases, leaving 7 bases not matched to a gene. The CDR3 is 16 amino acids. Germline CDR1 and CDR2: SGHRS and YFSETQ. For the CDR3, the DNA is TGCGCCAGCAGCAAAACGGGACAGGGTCATAATTCACCCCTCCACTTT. Translation: CASSKTGQGHNSPLHF.

V gene TRBV7-9 combines with J gene TRBJ2-1; D not resolved. CDR1 and CDR2 (germline): SEHNR, FQNEAQ (reference sequence). The CDR3 is made up of 16 amino acids. The V and J ends lost 2 bases and 3 bases respectively, with 14 bases between them. CDR3 nucleotide sequence: TGTGCCAGCAGCTTACTCACAGACCCCAACTACAATGAGCAGTTCTTC. Encoded protein: CASSLLTDPNYNEQFF.

The genes are TRBV3-1 (or the pseudogene TRBV3-2) and TRBJ2-1; D perhaps matches TRBD1 (6 bases). CDR3 size: 14 residues. Trimming shortened V by 3 bases and J by 8 bases, and 14 bases separated the two germline ends. Germline V gene lookup returns CDR1 LGHDT and CDR2 YNNKEL (reference sequence). The CDR3 here is CASSHSSGADEQFF. As DNA, the CDR3 is TGTGCCAGCAGCCACTCGTCAGGGGCGGATGAGCAGTTCTTC.

This clone has just a few counts. This chain uses TRBV2 with TRBJ1-4; 7 positions match TRBD1. V trimming: 9 bases; J trimming: 5 bases; junction bases outside the gene matches: 6. From germline, CDR1 is SNHLY and CDR2 FYNNEI. This CDR3 spans 13 amino acids. CDR3 bases: TGTGCCAGATCAGGGGGTCCCAATGAAAAACTGTTTTTT. It encodes CARSGGPNEKLFF.

This clone has only a few counts. This chain connects TRBV12-3 or TRBV12-4 to TRBJ2-5, with D uncertain. V lost 3 bases and J lost 6, with 5 bases in between. This CDR3 comprises 11 residues. The CDR3 nucleotides read TGTGCCAGCAGTTTGAGCCAGACCCAGTACTTC. Translation: CASSLSQTQYF.

This clone was found a few times. The chain couples TRBV11-2 to TRBJ1-1, with 11 positions matching TRBD1. Germline assignment: CDR1 SGHAT and CDR2 FQNNGV. With 5 bases clipped from V and 2 bases from J, the junction kept 7 bases outside the gene matches. This CDR3 has 16 amino acids. CDR3 coding DNA: TGTGCCAGCAGCCTGGACAGGGGGCCCGGAAACACTGAAGCTTTCTTT. Translated, it gives CASSLDRGPGNTEAFF.

The rearrangement uses TRBV5-5 and TRBJ2-1; 14 nucleotides agree with TRBD2. The germline V gene encodes CDR1 SGHKS and CDR2 YYEKEE (reference sequence). V dropped 0 bases and J dropped 16; count of bases not matched to a gene: 9. The CDR3 length is 15 residues. DNA for the CDR3: TGTGCCAGCAGCTTGGCCGCGGGACTAGCGGGAGTATTATTCTTC. Protein: CASSLAAGLAGVLFF.

This clone turned up a few times. The V and J genes are TRBV4-1 and TRBJ1-1; 8 nucleotides align to TRBD1. The germline CDR1 and CDR2 sequences are MGHRA and YSYEKL. This CDR3 region has 16 residues. V dropped 5 bases and J dropped 6; count of bases not matched to a gene: 14. CDR3 nucleotides: TGCGCCAGCAGCTCACCTAATGGACAGGGATCTCCTGAAGCTTTCTTT. Its translation is CASSSPNGQGSPEAFF.

The chain uses TRBV7-2 and TRBJ1-2, with a tentative D call TRBD1 (6 bases). Germline V gene lookup returns CDR1 SGHTA and CDR2 FQGNSA. The ends were cut back, 6 bases at V and 6 bases at J, with 11 bases in the middle. The CDR3 is 12 residues long. CDR3 loop: CASSQNRDGYTF. The CDR3 DNA sequence: TGTGCCAGCAGTCAGAACAGGGATGGCTACACCTTC.

The V gene is TRBV7-3, the J gene TRBJ2-3, with D perhaps matching TRBD2 (6 bases). CDR1 SGHTA and CDR2 FQGTGA come from the germline V gene. This CDR3 contains 15 residues. The V gene lost 2 bases and the J gene lost 3 bases, with 12 bases spanning the gap. CDR3 region: CASSLGPSVTDTQYF. The CDR3 DNA is TGTGCCAGCAGCTTAGGGCCTAGCGTAACAGATACGCAGTATTTT.

This clone was counted only a few times. The chain employs TRBV6-5 and TRBJ1-1, with D perhaps TRBD1 (6 bases). The V gene lost 8 bases and the J gene lost 8 bases, with 18 bases spanning the gap. This CDR3 contains 13 residues. Per germline, CDR1 MNHEY and CDR2 SVGAGI. CDR3 amino acids: CASYRTAPTEAFF. CDR3 coding DNA: TGTGCCAGCTACCGGACAGCTCCCACCGAAGCTTTCTTT.